Here is one T cell receptor beta chain with its context. Its cognate antigen is unknown. RNA was isolated and reverse transcribed to cDNA, the sequencing template. Measured with immunoSEQ multiplex PCR; TCRdb has only the in-frame clones, and not every one. The data show 110,000 or so clones, around 54% seen once. This sample is drawn from a study of CD8+ T cells in alopecia areata. Study-level background: Tofacitinib dosing lasted 6 to 18 months, which was then followed by 6 months off drug.

Treatment defined: oral pan-JAK inhibitor, 5-10 mg twice daily. The study's findings and limits: During tofacitinib treatment, many expanded lesional clones remained in scalp and blood. Uncertainty remains about how baseline CD8+ expansion links to response, with one nonresponder.

Sample: CD4+ T cells sorted from blood, taken at week 24, from a patient treated with tofacitinib. This sequence was found in a human donor with alopecia areata.

The CDR3 nucleotides read TGCAGCGTTTCTAGCGGACACTTGAGCTCCTACAATGAGCAGTTCTTC. It translates to CSVSSGHLSSYNEQFF. V is TRBV29-1 and J is TRBJ2-1, with 7 bases lining up with TRBD2. Trimming took 5 bases from V and 0 from J; bases not matched to a gene: 10. This CDR3 is built from 16 residues. Germline values: CDR1 SQVTM, CDR2 ANQGSEA.